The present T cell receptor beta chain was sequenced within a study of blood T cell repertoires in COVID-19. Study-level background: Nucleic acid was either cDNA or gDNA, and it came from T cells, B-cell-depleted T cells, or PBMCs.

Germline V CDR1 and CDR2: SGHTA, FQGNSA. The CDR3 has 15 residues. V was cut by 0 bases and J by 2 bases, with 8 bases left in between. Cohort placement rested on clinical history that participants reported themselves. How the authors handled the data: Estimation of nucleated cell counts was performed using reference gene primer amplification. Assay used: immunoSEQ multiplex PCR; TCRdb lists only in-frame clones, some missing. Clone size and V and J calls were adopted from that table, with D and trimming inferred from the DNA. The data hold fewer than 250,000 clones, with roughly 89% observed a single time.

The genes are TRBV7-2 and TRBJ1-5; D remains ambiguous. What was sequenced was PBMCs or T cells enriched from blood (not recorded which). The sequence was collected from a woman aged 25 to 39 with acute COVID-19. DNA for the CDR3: TGTGCCAGCAGCTTAGCGAGGGATGGCAATCAGCCCCAGCATTTT. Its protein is CASSLARDGNQPQHF.